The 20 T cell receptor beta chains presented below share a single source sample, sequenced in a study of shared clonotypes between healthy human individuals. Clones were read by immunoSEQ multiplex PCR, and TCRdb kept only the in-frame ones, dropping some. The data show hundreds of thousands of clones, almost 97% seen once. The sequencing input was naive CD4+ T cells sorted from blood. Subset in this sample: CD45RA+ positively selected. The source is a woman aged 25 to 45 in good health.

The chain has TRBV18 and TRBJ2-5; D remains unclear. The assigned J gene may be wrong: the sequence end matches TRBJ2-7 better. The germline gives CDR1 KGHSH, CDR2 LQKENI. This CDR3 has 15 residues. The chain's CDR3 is CASSPMAASPYEQYF. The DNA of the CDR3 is TGTGCCAGCTCACCGATGGCGGCCTCTCCCTACGAGCAGTACTTC.

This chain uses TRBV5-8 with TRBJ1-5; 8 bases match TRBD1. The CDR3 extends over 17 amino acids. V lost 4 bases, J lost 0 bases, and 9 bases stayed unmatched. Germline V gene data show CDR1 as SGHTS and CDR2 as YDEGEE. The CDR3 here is CASSLRDRTYSNQPQHF. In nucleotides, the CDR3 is TGTGCCAGCAGCCTCCGGGACAGGACCTATAGCAATCAGCCCCAGCATTTT. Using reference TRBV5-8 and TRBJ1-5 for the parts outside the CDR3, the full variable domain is EAGVTQSPTHLIKTRGQQATLRCSPISGHTSVYWYQQALGLGLQFLLWYDEGEERNRGNFPPRFSGRQFPNYSSELNVNALELEDSALYLCASSLRDRTYSNQPQHFGDGTRLSIL.

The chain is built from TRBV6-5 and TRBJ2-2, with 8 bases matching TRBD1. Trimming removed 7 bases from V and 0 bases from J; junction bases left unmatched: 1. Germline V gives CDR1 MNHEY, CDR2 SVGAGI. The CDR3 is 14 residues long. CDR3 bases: TGTGCCAGCAAACAGGGGGCGAACACCGGGGAGCTGTTTTTT. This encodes CASKQGANTGELFF.

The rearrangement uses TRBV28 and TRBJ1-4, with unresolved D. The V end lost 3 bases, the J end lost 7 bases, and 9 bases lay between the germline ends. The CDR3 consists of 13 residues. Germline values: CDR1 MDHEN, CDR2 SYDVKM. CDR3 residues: CASSLGTVEKLFF. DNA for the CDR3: TGTGCCAGCAGTTTGGGAACAGTTGAAAAACTGTTTTTT.

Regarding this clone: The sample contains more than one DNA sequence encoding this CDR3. The CDR3 here is CASSLQGTYEQYF. As DNA, the CDR3 is TGTGCCAGCAGCTTACAGGGGACGTACGAGCAGTACTTC. The chain carries TRBV5-4 and TRBJ2-7; 7 nucleotides match TRBD1. The trim removed 2 bases at V and 4 bases at J, leaving 3 bases unmatched. In germline, CDR1 is SGHNT, CDR2 YYREEE (reference sequence). The CDR3 runs to 13 residues.

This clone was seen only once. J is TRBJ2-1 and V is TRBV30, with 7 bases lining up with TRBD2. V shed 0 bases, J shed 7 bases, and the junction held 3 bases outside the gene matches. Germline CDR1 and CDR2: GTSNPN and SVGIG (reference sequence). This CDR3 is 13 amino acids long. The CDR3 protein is CAWSVQLANEQFF. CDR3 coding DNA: TGTGCCTGGAGTGTACAACTAGCGAATGAGCAGTTCTTC.

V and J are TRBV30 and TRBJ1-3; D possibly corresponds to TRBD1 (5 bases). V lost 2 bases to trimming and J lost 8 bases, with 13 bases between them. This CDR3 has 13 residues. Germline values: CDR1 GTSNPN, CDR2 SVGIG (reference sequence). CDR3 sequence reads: CAWSIPGPDTIYF. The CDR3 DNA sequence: TGTGCCTGGAGTATTCCAGGGCCGGACACCATATATTTT.

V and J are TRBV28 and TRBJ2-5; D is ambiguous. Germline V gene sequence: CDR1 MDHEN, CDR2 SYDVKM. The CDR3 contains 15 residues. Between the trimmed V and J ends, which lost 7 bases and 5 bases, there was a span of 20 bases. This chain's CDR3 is CASIRSIPFGETQYF. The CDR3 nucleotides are TGTGCCAGCATCCGCTCCATCCCATTCGGGGAGACCCAGTACTTC.

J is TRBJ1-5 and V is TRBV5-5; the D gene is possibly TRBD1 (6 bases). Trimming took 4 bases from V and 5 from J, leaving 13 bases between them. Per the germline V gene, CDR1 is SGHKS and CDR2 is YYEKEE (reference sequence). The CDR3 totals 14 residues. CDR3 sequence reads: CASSMLSGDQPQHF. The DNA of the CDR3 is TGTGCCAGCAGCATGCTGTCAGGGGATCAGCCCCAGCATTTT.

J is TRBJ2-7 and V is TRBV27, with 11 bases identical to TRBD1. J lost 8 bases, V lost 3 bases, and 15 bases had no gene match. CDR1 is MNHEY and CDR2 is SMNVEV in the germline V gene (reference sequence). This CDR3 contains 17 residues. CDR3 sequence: CASSFTSGTGGATKQYF. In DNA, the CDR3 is TGTGCCAGCAGTTTTACCTCCGGGACAGGGGGTGCTACGAAGCAGTACTTC.

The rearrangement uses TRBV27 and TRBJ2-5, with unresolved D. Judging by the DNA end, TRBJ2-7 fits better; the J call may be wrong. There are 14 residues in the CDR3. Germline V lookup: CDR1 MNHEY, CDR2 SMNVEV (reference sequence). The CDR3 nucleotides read TGTGCCAGCAGTTCATCAAGATTAACTTACGAGCAGTACTTC. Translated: CASSSSRLTYEQYF.

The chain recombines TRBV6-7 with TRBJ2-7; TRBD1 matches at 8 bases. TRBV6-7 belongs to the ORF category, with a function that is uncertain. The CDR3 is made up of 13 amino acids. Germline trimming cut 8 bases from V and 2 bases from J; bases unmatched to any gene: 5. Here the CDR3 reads CASPDRATYEQYF. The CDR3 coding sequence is TGTGCCAGCCCGGACAGGGCAACCTACGAGCAGTACTTC.

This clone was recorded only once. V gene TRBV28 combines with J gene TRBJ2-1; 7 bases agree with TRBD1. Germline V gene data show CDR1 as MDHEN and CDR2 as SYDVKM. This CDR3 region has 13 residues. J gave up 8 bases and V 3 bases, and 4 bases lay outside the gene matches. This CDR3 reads CASSFPGGDEQFF. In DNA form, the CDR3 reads TGTGCCAGCAGTTTCCCAGGGGGTGATGAGCAGTTCTTC.

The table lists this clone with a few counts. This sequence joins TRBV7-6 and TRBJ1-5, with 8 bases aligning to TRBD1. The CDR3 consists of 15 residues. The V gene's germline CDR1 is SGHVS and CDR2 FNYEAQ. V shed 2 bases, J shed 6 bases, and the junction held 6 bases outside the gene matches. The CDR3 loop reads CASSLQGAPGQPQHF. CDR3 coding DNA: TGTGCCAGCAGCTTACAGGGGGCGCCGGGTCAGCCCCAGCATTTT.

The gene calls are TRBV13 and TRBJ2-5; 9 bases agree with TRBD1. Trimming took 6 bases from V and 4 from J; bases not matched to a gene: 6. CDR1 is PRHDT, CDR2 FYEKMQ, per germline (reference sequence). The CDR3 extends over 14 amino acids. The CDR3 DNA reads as TGTGCCAGCAGTTATAGACAGGGGGGAGAGACCCAGTACTTC. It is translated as CASSYRQGGETQYF. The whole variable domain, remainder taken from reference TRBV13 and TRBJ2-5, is AAGVIQSPRHLIKEKRETATLKCYPIPRHDTVYWYQQGPGQDPQFLISFYEKMQSDKGSIPDRFSAQQFSDYHSELNMSSLELGDSALYFCASSYRQGGETQYFGPGTRLLVL.

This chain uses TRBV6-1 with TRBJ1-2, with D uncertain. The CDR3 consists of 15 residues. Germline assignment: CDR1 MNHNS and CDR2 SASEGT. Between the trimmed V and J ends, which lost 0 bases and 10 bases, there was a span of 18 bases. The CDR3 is CASSEAWVESSTYTF. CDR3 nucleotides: TGTGCCAGCAGTGAAGCGTGGGTTGAGTCGTCGACCTACACCTTC.

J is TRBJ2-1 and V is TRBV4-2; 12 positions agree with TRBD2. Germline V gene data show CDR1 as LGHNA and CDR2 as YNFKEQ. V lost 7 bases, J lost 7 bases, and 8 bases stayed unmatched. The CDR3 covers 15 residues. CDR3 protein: CASNPGLAGINEQFF. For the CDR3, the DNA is TGTGCCAGCAACCCGGGACTAGCGGGTATAAATGAGCAGTTCTTC.

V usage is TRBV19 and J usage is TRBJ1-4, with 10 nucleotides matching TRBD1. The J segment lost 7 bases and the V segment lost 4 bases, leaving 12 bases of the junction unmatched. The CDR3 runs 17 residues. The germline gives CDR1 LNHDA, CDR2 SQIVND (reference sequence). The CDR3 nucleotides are TGTGCCAGTAGTACCAGACAGGGGGCGCCTTCTGGTGAAAAACTGTTTTTT. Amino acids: CASSTRQGAPSGEKLFF. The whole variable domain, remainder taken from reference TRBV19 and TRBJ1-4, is DGGITQSPKYLFRKEGQNVTLSCEQNLNHDAMYWYRQDPGQGLRLIYYSQIVNDFQKGDIAEGYSVSREKKESFPLTVTSAQKNPTAFYLCASSTRQGAPSGEKLFFGSGTQLSVL.

The CDR3 is CASSRGGTNTEAFF. CDR3 nucleotides: TGTGCCAGCAGCCGGGGGGGGACGAACACTGAAGCTTTCTTT. V is TRBV7-2 and J is TRBJ1-1; tentative D call: TRBD1 (5 bases). The CDR3 is made up of 14 amino acids. Trimming stripped 5 bases from V and 1 base from J, with 11 bases between. Looked up from germline, CDR1 is SGHTA and CDR2 is FQGNSA.

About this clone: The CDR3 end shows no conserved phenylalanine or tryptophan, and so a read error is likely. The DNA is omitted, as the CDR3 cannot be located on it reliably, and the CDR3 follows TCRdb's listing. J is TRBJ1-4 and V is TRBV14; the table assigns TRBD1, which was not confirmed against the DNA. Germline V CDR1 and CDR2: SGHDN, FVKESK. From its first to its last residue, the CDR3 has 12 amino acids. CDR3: CASSPRGGTGEL.